Listed below are T cell receptor beta chains from one sample, sequenced in a study of blood T cell repertoires in COVID-19. Method: immunoSEQ multiplex PCR; TCRdb's copy keeps in-frame clones and lacks some. Of 81,000 or so clones in the sample, around 91% were seen once. Input material: peripheral blood. The receptor source for this set is a man aged 70-80 years with active or convalescent COVID-19. Both conserved end residues are part of each CDR3. D genes are given only for firm matches. Clone size appears in some rows only: once, few, many, or a class for an expanded clone.

once,-,TRBV9,TRBJ2-1,TGTGCCAGCAGCGTAGTTCCGATTCGGAGGGAAGGCAATGAGCAGTTCTTC,CASSVVPIRREGNEQFF
-,TRBD1,TRBV24-1,TRBJ2-3,TGTGCCACCAGTGATTTGAGCAGGGGGCTCGGAGATACGCAGTATTTT,CATSDLSRGLGDTQYF
-,-,TRBV6-6,TRBJ2-5,TGTGCCAGCAAGGCGTCAGGGTTGAGGGAGACCCAGTACTTC,CASKASGLRETQYF
-,-,TRBV7-9,TRBJ2-7,TGTGCCAGCAGCTTAATCGGGCAGGGTTTCTCCTACGAGCAGTACTTC,CASSLIGQGFSYEQYF
-,-,TRBV6-5,TRBJ1-1,TGTGCCAGCAGTACTGGGGCAGGGTCCACTGAAGCTTTCTTT,CASSTGAGSTEAFF
-,-,TRBV5-1,TRBJ1-2,TGCGCCAGCAGCTTGGGGCCGGGGGAAGGCTATGGCTACACCTTC,CASSLGPGEGYGYTF
-,-,TRBV15,TRBJ1-4,TGTGCCACCAACTCCGGGCCCCCGGGAGATGAAAAACTGTTTTTT,CATNSGPPGDEKLFF
-,-,TRBV7-2,TRBJ2-3,TGTGCCAGCAGCTTGGGGGGGCGAGGCACAGATACGCAGTATTTT,CASSLGGRGTDTQYF
-,-,TRBV7-3,TRBJ2-2,TGTGCCAGCAGCCGGGATGTGAATGCGAACACCGGGGAGCTGTTTTTT,CASSRDVNANTGELFF
-,-,TRBV3-1/TRBV3-2,TRBJ1-2,TGTGCCAGCAGCCCCGGTCTATATGGCTACACCTTC,CASSPGLYGYTF
-,-,TRBV19,TRBJ1-5,TGTGCCAGTAGTATCGGGCAGGGGAATCAGCCCCAGCATTTT,CASSIGQGNQPQHF
-,TRBD1,TRBV19,TRBJ1-1,TGTGCCAGTAGTAGGACAGGGGCTGGGGGAACTGAAGCTTTCTTT,CASSRTGAGGTEAFF
-,TRBD2,TRBV19,TRBJ2-3,TGTGCCAGTAGTAAGACTAGCGGGGAAAGCACAGATACGCAGTATTTT,CASSKTSGESTDTQYF
-,TRBD2,TRBV11-2,TRBJ2-7,TGTGCCAGCAGCCCCCTTCGCGGCGGGGGAGGGTCCTACGAGCAGTACTTC,CASSPLRGGGGSYEQYF
-,-,TRBV28,TRBJ1-2,TGTGCCAGCAGTTTGGCGGGCTATGGCTACACCTTC,CASSLAGYGYTF
few,TRBD1,TRBV10-3,TRBJ1-3,TGTGCCATCGGGACAGGGGCTGGAAACACCATATATTTT,CAIGTGAGNTIYF
once,-,TRBV29-1,TRBJ1-1,TGCAGCGTTGAAGCCAGTCACGAAGCTTTCTTT,CSVEASHEAFF
-,TRBD2,TRBV5-8,TRBJ2-1,TGTGCCAGCAGCTTGAGTCGCAGCGGGGGGGCGGTTGAGCAGTTCTTC,CASSLSRSGGAVEQFF
-,-,TRBV21-1,TRBJ2-7,TGTGCCAGCAACAACCCGGGACAAAGAACCGAGCAGTACTTC,CASNNPGQRTEQYF
-,-,TRBV20-1,TRBJ1-6,TGCAGTGCTAGTGGGGGATCGGGGAATTCACCCCTCCACTTT,CSASGGSGNSPLHF
-,-,TRBV11-3,TRBJ1-2,TGTGCCAGCAGCCAAGGGGGTGGTAGCTATGGCTACACCTTC,CASSQGGGSYGYTF
-,-,TRBV3-1/TRBV3-2,TRBJ2-7,TGTGCCAGCAGCCAATATGACAGGCCCTACGAGCAGTACTTC,CASSQYDRPYEQYF
-,TRBD1,TRBV5-6,TRBJ1-6,TGTGCCAGCATGATGGCAGGGGGAACGCCACCCCTCCACTTT,CASMMAGGTPPLHF
-,TRBD1,TRBV6-5,TRBJ1-1,TGTGCCAGCAGCAGACAGGGGGGGGAAGCTTTCTTT,CASSRQGGEAFF
once,TRBD1,TRBV4-3,TRBJ2-1,TGCGCCAGCAGCTATTCACGACAGGGGAAATACAATGAGCAGTTCTTC,CASSYSRQGKYNEQFF
-,TRBD1,TRBV5-5,TRBJ2-7,TGTGCCAGCAGCTTGGAAGGCAGGGGGTTGGACGAGCAGTACTTC,CASSLEGRGLDEQYF
-,-,TRBV6-5,TRBJ1-1,TGTGCCAGCAGTTCCTTCGGGGGGGCTCGAACTGAAGCTTTCTTT,CASSSFGGARTEAFF
-,TRBD1,TRBV3-1/TRBV3-2,TRBJ1-6,TGTGCCAGCAGCCAAGTGGACAGGCTTTCACCCCTCCACTTT,CASSQVDRLSPLHF
-,-,TRBV29-1,TRBJ1-2,TGCAGCGTTCCTGCGTGGGCAAACTATGGCTACACCTTC,CSVPAWANYGYTF
medium-sized,-,TRBV3-1/TRBV3-2,TRBJ1-6,TGTGCCAGCAGCCCTTCGGGGACCTATAATTCACCCCTCCACTTT,CASSPSGTYNSPLHF
-,TRBD1,TRBV7-2,TRBJ2-5,TGTGCCAGCAGCTCCCGGCTGGGACAGAAACAAGAGACCCAGTACTTC,CASSSRLGQKQETQYF
-,TRBD1,TRBV28,TRBJ1-1,TGTGCCACCTTACGAGGGGGCCCCACTGAAGCTTTCTTT,CATLRGGPTEAFF
-,-,TRBV5-1,TRBJ1-2,TGCGCCAGCAGCGGAGACTATGGCTACACCTTC,CASSGDYGYTF
-,-,TRBV5-1,TRBJ2-5,TGCGCCAGCAGCTTGGGTGTCGAAGAGACCCAGTACTTC,CASSLGVEETQYF
-,-,TRBV2,TRBJ1-2,TGTGCCAGCAGTGAAGCGGTCGGGGACTTCTCGACTGGCTATGGCTACACCTTC,CASSEAVGDFSTGYGYTF
-,TRBD1,TRBV24-1,TRBJ1-5,TGTGCCACCAGCGATGGACAGGTCAATCAGCCCCAGCATTTT,CATSDGQVNQPQHF
-,TRBD2,TRBV7-6,TRBJ2-3,TGTGCCAGCAGCCCCACTTGGGACTATACAGATACGCAGTATTTT,CASSPTWDYTDTQYF
-,-,TRBV5-1,TRBJ1-1,TGCGCCAGCAGCCGAGGCCGGGACACTCTTCCCATGAACACTGAAGCTTTCTTT,CASSRGRDTLPMNTEAFF
-,TRBD1,TRBV5-1,TRBJ1-2,TGCGCCAGCAGCCTACGGACAGGGGGCACAAACTATGGCTACACCTTC,CASSLRTGGTNYGYTF
-,-,TRBV5-4,TRBJ2-7,TGTGCCAGCAGCTATAACACAGTCAGCTCCTACGAGCAGTACTTC,CASSYNTVSSYEQYF
-,TRBD2,TRBV6-6,TRBJ2-1,TGTGCCAGCAGTTACGTACTAGCGGGGGGCACTGAGCAGTTCTTC,CASSYVLAGGTEQFF
-,-,TRBV30,TRBJ1-2,TGTGCCTGGGGTACCGGGACTCCTGGAGGCTACACCTTC,CAWGTGTPGGYTF
-,TRBD1,TRBV2,TRBJ1-2,TGTGCCAGCAGCGGAATCAGGGGGCCGCGTGGCTACACCTTC,CASSGIRGPRGYTF
few,-,TRBV12-3/TRBV12-4,TRBJ2-1,TGTGCCAGCAGATTAACATTCAATGAGCAGTTCTTC,CASRLTFNEQFF
few,-,TRBV4-1,TRBJ1-1,TGCGCCAGCAGCCGAGGTAGGACTGGCGAAGAAGCTTTCTTT,CASSRGRTGEEAFF
-,TRBD1,TRBV5-4,TRBJ1-3,TGTGCCAGCAGCTTGGCCCCGGGACAGCAAAACACCATATATTTT,CASSLAPGQQNTIYF
-,-,TRBV7-9,TRBJ1-2,TGTGCCAGCAGCTTAGCCGGGGCGGGGGTCACCTATGGCTACACCTTC,CASSLAGAGVTYGYTF
once,-,TRBV29-1,TRBJ2-6,TGCAGCGTTGAAACAGGGATGAGGTCTGGGGCCAACGTCCTGACTTTC,CSVETGMRSGANVLTF